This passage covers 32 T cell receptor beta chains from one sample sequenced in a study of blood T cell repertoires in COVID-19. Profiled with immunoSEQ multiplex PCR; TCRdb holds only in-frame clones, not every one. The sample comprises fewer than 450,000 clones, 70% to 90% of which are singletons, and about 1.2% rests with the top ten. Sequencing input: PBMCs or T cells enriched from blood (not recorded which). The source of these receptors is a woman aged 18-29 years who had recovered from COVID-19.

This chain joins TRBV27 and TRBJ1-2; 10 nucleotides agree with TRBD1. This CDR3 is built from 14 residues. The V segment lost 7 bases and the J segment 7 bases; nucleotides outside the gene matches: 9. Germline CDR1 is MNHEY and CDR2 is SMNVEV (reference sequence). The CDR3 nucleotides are TGTGCCAGCACCGACGGGACAGGGGTTAGTGGCTACACCTTC. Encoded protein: CASTDGTGVSGYTF.

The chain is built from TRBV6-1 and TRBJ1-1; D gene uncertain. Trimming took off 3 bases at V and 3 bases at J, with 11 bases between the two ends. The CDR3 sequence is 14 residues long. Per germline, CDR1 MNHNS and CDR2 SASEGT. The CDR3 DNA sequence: TGTGCCAGCAGTGATTCTCTTTTTCACACTGAAGCTTTCTTT. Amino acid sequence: CASSDSLFHTEAFF.

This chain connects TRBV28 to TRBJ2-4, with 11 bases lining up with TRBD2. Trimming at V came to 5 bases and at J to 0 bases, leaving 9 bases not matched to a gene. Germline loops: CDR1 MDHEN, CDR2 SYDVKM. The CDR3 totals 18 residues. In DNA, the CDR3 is TGTGCCAGCAGTCCCCTAGCGGGGGGCTCCCTAGCCAAAAACATTCAGTACTTC. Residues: CASSPLAGGSLAKNIQYF.

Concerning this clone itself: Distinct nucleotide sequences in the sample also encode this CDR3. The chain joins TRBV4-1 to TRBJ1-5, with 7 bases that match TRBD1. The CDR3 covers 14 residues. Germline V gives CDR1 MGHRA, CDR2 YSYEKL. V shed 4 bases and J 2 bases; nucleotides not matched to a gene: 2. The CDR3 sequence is CASSPGQGNQPQHF. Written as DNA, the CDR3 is TGCGCCAGCAGCCCAGGACAGGGCAATCAGCCCCAGCATTTT.

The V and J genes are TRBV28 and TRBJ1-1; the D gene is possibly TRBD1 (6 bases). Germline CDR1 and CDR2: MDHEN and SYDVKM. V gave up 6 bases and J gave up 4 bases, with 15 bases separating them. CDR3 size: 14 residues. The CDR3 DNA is TGTGCCAGCAGGCCTACAGGGTGGGCCACTGAAGCTTTCTTT. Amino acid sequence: CASRPTGWATEAFF.

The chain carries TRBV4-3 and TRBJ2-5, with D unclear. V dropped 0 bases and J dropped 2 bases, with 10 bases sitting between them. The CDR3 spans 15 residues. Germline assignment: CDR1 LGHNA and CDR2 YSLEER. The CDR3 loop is CASSQEYRIQETQYF. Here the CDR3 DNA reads TGCGCCAGCAGCCAAGAGTACAGAATTCAAGAGACCCAGTACTTC.

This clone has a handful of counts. CDR3 coding DNA: TGTGCCAGCAGTGGCACAGGGAGATCTGGCTACACCTTC. Translated, it gives CASSGTGRSGYTF. V gene TRBV2 combines with J gene TRBJ1-2, with D maybe TRBD1 (6 bases). Germline V gene lookup returns CDR1 SNHLY and CDR2 FYNNEI. CDR3 length: 13 amino acids. Trimming removed 4 bases at V and 7 bases at J, with 13 bases between.

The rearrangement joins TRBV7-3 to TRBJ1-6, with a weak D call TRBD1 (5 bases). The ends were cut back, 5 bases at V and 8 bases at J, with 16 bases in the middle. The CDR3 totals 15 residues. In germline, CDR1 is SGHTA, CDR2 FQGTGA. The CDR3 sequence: CASSLQGSKDSPLHF. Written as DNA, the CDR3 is TGTGCCAGCAGCCTCCAGGGTAGTAAGGATTCACCCCTCCACTTT.

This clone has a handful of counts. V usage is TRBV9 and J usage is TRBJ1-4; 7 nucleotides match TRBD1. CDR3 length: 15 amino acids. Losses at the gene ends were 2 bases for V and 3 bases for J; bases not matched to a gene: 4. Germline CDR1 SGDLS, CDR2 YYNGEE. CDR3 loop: CASSVTGAANEKLFF. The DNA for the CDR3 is TGTGCCAGCAGCGTCACAGGGGCAGCTAATGAAAAACTGTTTTTT.

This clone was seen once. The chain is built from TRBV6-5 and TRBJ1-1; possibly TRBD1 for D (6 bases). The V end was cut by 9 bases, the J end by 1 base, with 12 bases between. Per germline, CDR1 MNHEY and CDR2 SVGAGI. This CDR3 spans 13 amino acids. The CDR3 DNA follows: TGTGCCAGGTCACAGGGCCCGAACACTGAAGCTTTCTTT. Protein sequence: CARSQGPNTEAFF.

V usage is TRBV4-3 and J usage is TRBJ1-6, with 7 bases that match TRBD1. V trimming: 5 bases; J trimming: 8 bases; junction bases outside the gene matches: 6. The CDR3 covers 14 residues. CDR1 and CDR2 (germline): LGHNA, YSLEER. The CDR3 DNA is TGCGCCAGCAGCGCGACAGGGATGGATTCACCCCTCCACTTT. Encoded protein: CASSATGMDSPLHF.

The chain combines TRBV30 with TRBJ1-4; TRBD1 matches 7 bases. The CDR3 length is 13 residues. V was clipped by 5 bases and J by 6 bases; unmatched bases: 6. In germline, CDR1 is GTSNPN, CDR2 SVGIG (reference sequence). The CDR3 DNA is TGTGCCTGGTCTAGGACAGGTGATGAAAAACTGTTTTTT. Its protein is CAWSRTGDEKLFF.

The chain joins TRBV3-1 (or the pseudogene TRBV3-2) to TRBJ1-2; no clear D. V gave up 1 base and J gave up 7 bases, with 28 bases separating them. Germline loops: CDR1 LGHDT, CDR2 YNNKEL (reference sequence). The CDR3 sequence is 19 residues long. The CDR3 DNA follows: TGTGCCAGCAGCCAAGTTGGGAGGTCCGCCATCCCCAGTTCTATTGGCTACACCTTC. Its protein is CASSQVGRSAIPSSIGYTF.

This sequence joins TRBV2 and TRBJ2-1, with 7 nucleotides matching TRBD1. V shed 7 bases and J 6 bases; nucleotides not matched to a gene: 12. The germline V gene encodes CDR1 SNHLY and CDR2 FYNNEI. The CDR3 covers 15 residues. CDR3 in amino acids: CASKLRDSLFNEQFF. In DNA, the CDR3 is TGTGCCAGCAAGCTCCGGGACAGCTTATTCAATGAGCAGTTCTTC. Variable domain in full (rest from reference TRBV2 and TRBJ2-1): EPEVTQTPSHQVTQMGQEVILRCVPISNHLYFYWYRQILGQKVEFLVSFYNNEISEKSEIFDDQFSVERPDGSNFTLKIRSTKLEDSAMYFCASKLRDSLFNEQFFGPGTRLTVL.

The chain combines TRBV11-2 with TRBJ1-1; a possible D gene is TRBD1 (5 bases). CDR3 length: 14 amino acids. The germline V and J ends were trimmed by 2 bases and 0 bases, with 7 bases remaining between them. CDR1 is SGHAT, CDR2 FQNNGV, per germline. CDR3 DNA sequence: TGTGCCAGCAGCTTACAGGGCGTGAACACTGAAGCTTTCTTT. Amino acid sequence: CASSLQGVNTEAFF.

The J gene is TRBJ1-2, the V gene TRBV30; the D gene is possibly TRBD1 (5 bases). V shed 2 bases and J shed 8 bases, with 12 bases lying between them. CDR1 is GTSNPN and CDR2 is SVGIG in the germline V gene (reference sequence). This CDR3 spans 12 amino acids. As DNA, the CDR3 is TGTGCCTGGAGTCAAGGGGATCGCGGCTACACCTTC. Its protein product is CAWSQGDRGYTF. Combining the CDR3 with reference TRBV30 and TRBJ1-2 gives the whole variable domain SQTIHQWPATLVQPVGSPLSLECTVEGTSNPNLYWYRQAAGRGLQLLFYSVGIGQISSEVPQNLSASRPQDRQFILSSKKLLLSDSGFYLCAWSQGDRGYTFGSGTRLTVV.

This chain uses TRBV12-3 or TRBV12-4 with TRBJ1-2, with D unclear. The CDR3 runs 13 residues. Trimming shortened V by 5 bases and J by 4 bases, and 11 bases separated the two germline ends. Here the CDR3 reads CASSLDSIYGYTF. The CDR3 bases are TGTGCCAGCAGTCTGGACTCCATCTATGGCTACACCTTC.

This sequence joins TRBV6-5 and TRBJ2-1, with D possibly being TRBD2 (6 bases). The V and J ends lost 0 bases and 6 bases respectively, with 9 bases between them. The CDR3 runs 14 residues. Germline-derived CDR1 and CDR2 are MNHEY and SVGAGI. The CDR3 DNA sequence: TGTGCCAGCAGTTACTCGGGGGGAATCAATGAGCAGTTCTTC. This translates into CASSYSGGINEQFF.

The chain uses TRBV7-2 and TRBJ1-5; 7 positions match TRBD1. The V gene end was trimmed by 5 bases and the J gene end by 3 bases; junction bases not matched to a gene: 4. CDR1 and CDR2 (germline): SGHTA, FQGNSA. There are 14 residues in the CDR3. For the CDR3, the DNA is TGTGCCAGCAGCCAACAGGGGTTCAATCAGCCCCAGCATTTT. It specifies CASSQQGFNQPQHF.

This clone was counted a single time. CDR3 sequence (DNA): TGTGCCAGCAGGTCGGGGAAGACAGGGCCGTTCTACAATGAGCAGTTCTTC. Protein product: CASRSGKTGPFYNEQFF. This chain joins TRBV7-9 and TRBJ2-1, with TRBD1 identical over 7 bases. V shed 6 bases and J 3 bases; nucleotides not matched to a gene: 14. The CDR3 is 17 amino acids. Germline V gene data show CDR1 as SEHNR and CDR2 as FQNEAQ (reference sequence).

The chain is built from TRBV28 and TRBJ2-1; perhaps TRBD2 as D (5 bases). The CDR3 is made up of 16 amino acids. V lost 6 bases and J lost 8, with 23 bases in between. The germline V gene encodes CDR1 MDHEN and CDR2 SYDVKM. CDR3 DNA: TGTGCCAGCAGCCCGCTAGGGAGCCTAAGGTCCCATGAGCAGTTCTTC. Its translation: CASSPLGSLRSHEQFF.

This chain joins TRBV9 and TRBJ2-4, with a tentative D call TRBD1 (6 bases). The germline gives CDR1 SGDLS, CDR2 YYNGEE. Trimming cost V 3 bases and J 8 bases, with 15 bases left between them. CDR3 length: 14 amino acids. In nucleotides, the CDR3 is TGTGCCAGCAGCGCTTACACGACAGGAGACATTCAGTACTTC. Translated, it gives CASSAYTTGDIQYF.

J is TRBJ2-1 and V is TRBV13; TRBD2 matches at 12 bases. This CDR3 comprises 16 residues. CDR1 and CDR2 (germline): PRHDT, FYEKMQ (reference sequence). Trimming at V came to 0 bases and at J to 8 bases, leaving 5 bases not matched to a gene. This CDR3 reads CASSLGLAGGQDEQFF. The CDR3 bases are TGTGCCAGCAGCTTAGGCCTAGCGGGGGGGCAGGATGAGCAGTTCTTC.

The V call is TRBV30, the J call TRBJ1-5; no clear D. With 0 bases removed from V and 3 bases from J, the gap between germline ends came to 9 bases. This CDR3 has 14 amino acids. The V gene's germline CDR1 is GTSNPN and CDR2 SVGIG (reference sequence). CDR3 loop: CAWSVNGFNQPQHF. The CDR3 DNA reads TGTGCCTGGAGTGTAAACGGGTTCAATCAGCCCCAGCATTTT.

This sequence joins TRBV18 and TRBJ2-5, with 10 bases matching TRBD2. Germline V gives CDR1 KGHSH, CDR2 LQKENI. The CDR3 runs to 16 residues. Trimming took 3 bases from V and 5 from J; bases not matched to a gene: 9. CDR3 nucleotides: TGTGCCAGCTCACCCTCGGGACTAGCGATCACGGAGACCCAGTACTTC. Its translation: CASSPSGLAITETQYF.

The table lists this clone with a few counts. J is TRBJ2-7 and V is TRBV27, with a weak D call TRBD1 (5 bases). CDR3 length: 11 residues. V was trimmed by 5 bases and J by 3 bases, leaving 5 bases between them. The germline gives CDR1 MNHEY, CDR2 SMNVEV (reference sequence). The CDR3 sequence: CASSTGYEQYF. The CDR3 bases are TGTGCCAGCAGTACAGGCTACGAGCAGTACTTC.

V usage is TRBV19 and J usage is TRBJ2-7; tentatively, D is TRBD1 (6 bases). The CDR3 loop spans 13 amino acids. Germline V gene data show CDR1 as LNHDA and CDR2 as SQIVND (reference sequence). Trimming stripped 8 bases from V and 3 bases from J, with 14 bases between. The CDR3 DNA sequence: TGTGCCAGTGGCCCGGGACACAACTACGAGCAGTACTTC. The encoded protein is CASGPGHNYEQYF.

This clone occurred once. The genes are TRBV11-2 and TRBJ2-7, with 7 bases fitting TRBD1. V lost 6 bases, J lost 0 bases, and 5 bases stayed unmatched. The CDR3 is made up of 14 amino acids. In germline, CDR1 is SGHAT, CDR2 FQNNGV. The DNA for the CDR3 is TGTGCCAGCAGATTGACAGGGTCCTCCTACGAGCAGTACTTC. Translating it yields CASRLTGSSYEQYF.

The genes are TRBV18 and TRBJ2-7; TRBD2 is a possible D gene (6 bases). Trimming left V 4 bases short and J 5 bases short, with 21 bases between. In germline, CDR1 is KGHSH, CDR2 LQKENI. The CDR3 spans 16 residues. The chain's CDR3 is CASSLRQGTEGHEQYF. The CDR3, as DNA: TGTGCCAGCTCACTCCGCCAAGGGACGGAGGGCCACGAGCAGTACTTC.

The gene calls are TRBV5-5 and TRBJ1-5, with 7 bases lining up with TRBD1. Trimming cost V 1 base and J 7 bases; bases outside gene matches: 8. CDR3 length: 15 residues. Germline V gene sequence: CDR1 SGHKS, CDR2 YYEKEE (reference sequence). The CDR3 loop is CASSLRDRALQPQHF. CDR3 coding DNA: TGTGCCAGCAGCTTGAGAGACAGGGCGTTACAGCCCCAGCATTTT.

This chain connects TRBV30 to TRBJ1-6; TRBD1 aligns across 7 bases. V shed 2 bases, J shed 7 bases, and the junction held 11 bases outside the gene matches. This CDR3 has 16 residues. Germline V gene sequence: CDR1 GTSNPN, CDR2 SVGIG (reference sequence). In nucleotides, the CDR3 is TGTGCCTGGAGTCCCCGCCGACAGGGTCCGAATTCACCCCTCCACTTT. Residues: CAWSPRRQGPNSPLHF. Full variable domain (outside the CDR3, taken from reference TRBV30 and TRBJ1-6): SQTIHQWPATLVQPVGSPLSLECTVEGTSNPNLYWYRQAAGRGLQLLFYSVGIGQISSEVPQNLSASRPQDRQFILSSKKLLLSDSGFYLCAWSPRRQGPNSPLHFGNGTRLTVT.

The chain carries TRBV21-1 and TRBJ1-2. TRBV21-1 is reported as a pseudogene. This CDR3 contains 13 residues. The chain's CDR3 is CATLPGELYGYTF. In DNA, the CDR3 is TGTGCCACCCTACCGGGGGAACTCTATGGCTACACCTTC.